This T cell receptor (beta chain) appears in the sequencing data of a study of blood T cell repertoires in COVID-19. Trimming removed 7 bases at V and 3 bases at J, with 16 bases between. Germline-derived CDR1 and CDR2 are LNHDA and SQIVND (reference sequence). The CDR3 sequence is 15 residues long. Per the study methods: Researchers report that nucleated cell counts were estimated from reference gene primer amplification. Profiled with immunoSEQ multiplex PCR; TCRdb holds only in-frame clones, not every one. V and J calls and clone size are given by that table; D and trimming were obtained from the DNA. The sample holds some 400,000 clones, approximately 77% seen once.

The J gene is TRBJ2-1, the V gene TRBV19; a possible D gene is TRBD2 (6 bases). The receptor's source is a human donor with acute or convalescent COVID-19. The donor label of this sample is uncertain. Material: peripheral blood. CDR3 nucleotides: TGTGCCAGTACTCCCCGTGGGCGGGACTACAATGAGCAGTTCTTC. Protein product: CASTPRGRDYNEQFF.